Included here is one TCR beta chain sequence, with context. This sample is part of a study of blood T cell repertoires in COVID-19. Across the study: COVID-19 samples collected from the United States, Italy and Spain covered acute and convalescent phases. Sample material is recorded as cDNA or gDNA derived from T cells, B-cell-depleted T cells, or PBMCs.

Under the authors' procedure: Reference gene primer amplification in the assay estimated nucleated cell counts. Profiling relied on immunoSEQ multiplex PCR, and the TCRdb table lists in-frame clones only, not all of them. V and J calls and clone size follow that table, whereas D and trimming were derived from the DNA. The sample contains over 45,000 clones, roughly 87% of which appear only once. The CDR3 extends over 14 amino acids. Trimming cost V 3 bases and J 5 bases, with 13 bases left between them. The germline V gene encodes CDR1 WNHNN and CDR2 SYGVQD (reference sequence). The sequence was obtained from a man older than 75 in a cohort sampled during active COVID-19. The source material was peripheral blood. The chain couples TRBV10-1 to TRBJ1-1; tentatively, D is TRBD1 (5 bases). The CDR3 loop reads CASSEGVMGTEAFF. CDR3 sequence (DNA): TGCGCCAGCAGTGAAGGGGTAATGGGGACTGAAGCTTTCTTT.